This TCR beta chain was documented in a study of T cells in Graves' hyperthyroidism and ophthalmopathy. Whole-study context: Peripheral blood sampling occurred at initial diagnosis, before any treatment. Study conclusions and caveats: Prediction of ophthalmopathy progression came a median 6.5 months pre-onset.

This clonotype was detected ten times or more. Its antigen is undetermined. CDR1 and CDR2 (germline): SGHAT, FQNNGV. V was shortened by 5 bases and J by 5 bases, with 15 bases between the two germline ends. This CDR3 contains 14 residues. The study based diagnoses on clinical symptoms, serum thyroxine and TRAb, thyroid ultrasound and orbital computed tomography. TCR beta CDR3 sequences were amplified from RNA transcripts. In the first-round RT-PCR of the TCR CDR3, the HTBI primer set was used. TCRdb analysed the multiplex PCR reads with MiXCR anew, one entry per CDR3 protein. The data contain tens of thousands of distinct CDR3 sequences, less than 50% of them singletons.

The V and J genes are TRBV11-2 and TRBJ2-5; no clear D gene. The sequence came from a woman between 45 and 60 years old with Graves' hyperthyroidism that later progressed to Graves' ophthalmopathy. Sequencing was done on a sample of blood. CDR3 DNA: TGTGCCAGCAGCCGCCCCCGGGTTTTGGAGACCCAGTACTTC. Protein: CASSRPRVLETQYF. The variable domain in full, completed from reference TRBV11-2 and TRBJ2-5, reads EAGVAQSPRYKIIEKRQSVAFWCNPISGHATLYWYQQILGQGPKLLIQFQNNGVVDDSQLPKDRFSAERLKGVDSTLKIQPAKLEDSAVYLCASSRPRVLETQYFGPGTRLLVL.